A selection of T cell receptor beta chains follows, all from one sample in a study of T cell changes during pregnancy in multiple sclerosis. TCRdb keeps only in-frame clones here, not all; method: immunoSEQ multiplex PCR. The sample holds 49,000 or so clones, roughly 92% seen once. This material consisted of CD4+ T cells from peripheral blood mononuclear cells, taken in the second trimester of pregnancy. The receptor source for this set is a female donor in good health, enrolled as a control in a pregnancy study. Each CDR3 is given without its conserved first and last residue.

j_gene,v_gene,CDR3aa
TRBJ2-2,TRBV18,ASSPQVENTGELF
TRBJ1-1,TRBV25-1,ASSARGEGTEAF
TRBJ1-6,TRBV18,ASSRPSSYNSPLH
TRBJ1-1,TRBV5-1,ASSQQGPYNTEAF
TRBJ1-1,TRBV30,AWMRGGSNTEAF
TRBJ1-4,TRBV2,ASSITGAMNEKLF
TRBJ1-1,TRBV30,AWRTLKGTLTTEAF
TRBJ2-3,TRBV11-3,ASSLGRMGLSTDTQY
TRBJ2-7,TRBV11-3,ASSLDGGERYEQY
TRBJ2-3,TRBV5-1,ASSLGAILAATDTQY
TRBJ2-5,TRBV7-3,ASSLQGASQETQY
TRBJ2-1,TRBV5-1,ASAFTGDNEQF
TRBJ2-1,TRBV5-4,ASSLGGQAYNEQF
TRBJ1-5,TRBV19,ASSRDRNQPQH
TRBJ1-2,TRBV11-2,ASSPNTAGDYGYT
TRBJ2-5,TRBV7-3,ASSPGQGAQETQY
TRBJ1-5,TRBV19,ASSRTGVQPQH
TRBJ1-6,TRBV14,ASSQGGGGAPLH
TRBJ2-3,TRBV19,ASSLRPRTGGMTDTQY
TRBJ1-4,TRBV30,AWSADRAAGEKLF
TRBJ1-1,TRBV27,ASSLGGANTEAF
TRBJ1-4,TRBV4-1,ASSQTPTGSATNEKLF
TRBJ2-5,TRBV4-1,ASSQDEKTQY
TRBJ1-2,TRBV6-5,ASSYPHPVYGYT
TRBJ2-5,TRBV5-4,ASSLALGGSGETQY
TRBJ2-1,TRBV30,AWSGQGNEQF
TRBJ2-1,TRBV7-2,ASSIGTSGEQF
TRBJ2-3,TRBV7-2,ASSARTSERTDTQY
TRBJ1-5,TRBV5-8,ASSPGPNNQPQH
TRBJ1-1,TRBV5-6,ASIYRLMNTEAF
TRBJ1-2,TRBV2,ASRQDREFGYT
TRBJ1-1,TRBV5-6,ASSLVAGLNTEAF
TRBJ1-2,TRBV4-1,ASSQEPADRDYGYT
TRBJ2-5,TRBV7-9,ASSSSSQGRGETQY
TRBJ2-3,TRBV6-4,ASSDRGKGTDTQY
TRBJ2-1,TRBV27,ASSYDAGGDYNEQF
TRBJ1-1,TRBV2,ASSGERIWFTEAF
TRBJ2-7,TRBV9,ASSENHGTGYEQY
TRBJ2-3,TRBV6-5,ASSYGGGSTDTQY
TRBJ1-2,TRBV2,ASSQDTYGYT
TRBJ2-5,TRBV5-6,ASSFLQRARTQETQY
TRBJ1-5,TRBV6-5,ASRQGMGQPQH
TRBJ1-1,TRBV11-3,ASSLRGTGATEAF
TRBJ1-5,TRBV4-3,ASSPALGDSNQPQH
TRBJ2-7,TRBV27,ASSFNPGGYEQY
TRBJ2-5,TRBV5-4,ASSLSGGQETQY
TRBJ1-1,TRBV6-1,ASSEGYREAF
TRBJ2-5,TRBV7-7,ASSADRGETQY
TRBJ1-2,TRBV19,ASSYLGQGDT
TRBJ1-1,TRBV5-5,ASSYQGSLNTEAF
TRBJ1-6,TRBV18,ASSPPFGNNSPLH
TRBJ1-1,TRBV6-1,ASSLYNTNTEAF
TRBJ1-2,TRBV7-3,ASSYTGTGETYGYT
TRBJ1-2,TRBV5-6,ASSRQGGYGYT
TRBJ2-1,TRBV2,ASSAGGTSYNEQF
TRBJ1-1,TRBV7-8,ASSPQTGGRGAF
TRBJ1-1,TRBV7-2,ASSLVLGSGTEAF
TRBJ1-6,TRBV2,ASSLGQNSPLH
TRBJ2-5,TRBV7-2,ASSLGGSGALKETQY